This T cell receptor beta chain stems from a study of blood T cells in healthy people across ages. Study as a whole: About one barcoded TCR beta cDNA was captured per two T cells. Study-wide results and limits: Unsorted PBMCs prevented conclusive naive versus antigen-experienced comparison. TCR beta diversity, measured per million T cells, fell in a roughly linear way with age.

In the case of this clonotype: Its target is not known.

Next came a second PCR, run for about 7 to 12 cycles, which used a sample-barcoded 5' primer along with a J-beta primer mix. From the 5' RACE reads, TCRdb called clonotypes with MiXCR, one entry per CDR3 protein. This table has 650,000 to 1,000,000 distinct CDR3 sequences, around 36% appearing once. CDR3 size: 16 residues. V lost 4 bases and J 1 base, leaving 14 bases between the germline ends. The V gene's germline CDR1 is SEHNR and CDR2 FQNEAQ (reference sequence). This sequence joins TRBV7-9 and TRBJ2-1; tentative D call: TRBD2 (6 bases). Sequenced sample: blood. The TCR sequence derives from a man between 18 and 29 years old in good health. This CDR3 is CASSSTGGRSYNEQFF. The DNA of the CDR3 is TGTGCCAGCAGCTCAACCGGGGGACGTTCCTACAATGAGCAGTTCTTC.